This paragraph reports one T cell receptor beta chain. Its recognized antigen is unknown. Base-call qualities are not available, and no considerably larger clone is one nucleotide away. The time point tag for this specimen amounts to: cells obtained before transplantation from donor or recipient. CD3+CD4+ and CD3+CD8+ populations were FACS-sorted from unstimulated pre-transplant donor and recipient cells taken from spleen or lymph nodes. These data come from a study of graft-versus-host responses after intestinal transplantation (dated by TCRdb to about 2021). Broadly, across the study: The transplants that recipients got were multivisceral, liver-intestinal, or isolated intestinal. Donor T cell macrochimerism was defined as a peak of at least 4% donor T cells among recipient peripheral blood mononuclear cells. Of the 20 to 30 intestinal transplant recipients enrolled in the cohort, one of whom was a retransplant, a few patients without pretransplant specimens were excluded. All recipients received anti-thymocyte globulin induction followed by maintenance tacrolimus and steroids for approximately 3 years. Alloreactive clones were identified by sequencing pre-transplant mixed lymphocyte reaction products and comparing these products with unstimulated pre-transplant donor and recipient T cells. After intestinal transplantation, graft-versus-host and host-versus-graft alloreactive T cell clones were followed in the graft, circulation and bone marrow using bulk TCR-beta CDR3 sequencing. Rather than going through the commercial service, samples from a few later patients were sequenced in-house on an Illumina MiSeq and processed with MiXCR. On the study overall, not on this receptor specifically: The relatively low number and heterogeneity of intestinal transplant patients limited the conclusions. Peak levels of circulating GvH clones were associated with declines in HvG clones early after transplant. GvH clones were detected in recipient bone marrow, and some of these GvH clones were observed earlier in ileal mucosa or blood, consistent with an intestinal mucosal origin. High GvH to HvG T cell clonal ratios were observed in the allografts of patients with donor T cell macrochimerism.

V is reduced by 2 bases and J by 2 bases, leaving a spacing of 7 bases between them. The CDR3 runs 13 residues from the cysteine to the phenylalanine. The CDR3 DNA has 39 bases and is translated from base 1. Via the germline V gene (reference sequence), CDR1 is MNHEY and CDR2 SMNVEV. Library creation used the immunoSEQ multiplex PCR assay. For most patients, genomic DNA was isolated with the Qiagen DNeasy Blood and Tissue Kit and sent frozen to Adaptive Biotechnologies for TCR sequencing. For most patients, genomic DNA was subjected to high-throughput TCR-beta CDR3 sequencing by Adaptive Biotechnologies. On the authors' methods: Adaptive's ImmunoSEQ software was the source of the TCR sequencing data for 15 to 20 patients, while a few other patients were processed with MiXCR and VDJtools. To correct CD4 versus CD8 sorting errors, sequences present in both subsets at a frequency ratio below 5:1 were removed. CDR3 nucleotide sequences shared between donor and recipient were removed because their origin could not be assigned. At least 2-fold expansion over unstimulated cells and a minimum CFSE-low frequency of 0.002% (template counts) or 0.001% (read counts) were required for clones to be classified as alloreactive. Clones were considered mappable if detected in sequenced pre-transplant spleen, lymph node, or MLR CFSE-low populations of the donor or recipient. Cumulative frequency of alloreactive clones was calculated as a percentage of all sequences weighted by copy number. TCRdb took this table from immuneACCESS and kept in-frame rearrangements with V and J called. Such tables lack part of the clones; where checked against another copy, unresolved V genes explain under half of the gap, and the rest is unexplained. The DNA gave D and trimming, while V, J and clone size come from that table. The sample includes about 130,000 clones, with roughly 91% observed a single time. 0.19% of the sample rests with the top ten.

In this chain, TRBV27 is recombined with TRBJ2-7, with the D segment identity uncertain. This sample comprised unstimulated CD4+ T cells sorted from spleen or lymph node cells, obtained before intestinal transplant. The TCR was taken from a human donor who received an intestinal transplant. DNA sequence: TGTGCCAGCAGTTTACGGAATACCTACGAGCAGTACTTC. Its translation is CASSLRNTYEQYF.